A selection of T cell receptor beta chains follows, all from one sample in a study of T-cell reconstitution after alpha-beta-depleted transplantation in children. TCRdb reanalysed the PCR reads using MiXCR and keeps one entry per CDR3 protein. The profile shows 200,000 or so distinct CDR3 sequences, 5% to 6.5% of them singletons. Sequenced material: PBMCs, taken before TCRalphabeta/CD19-depleted stem cell transplant. The source of these receptors is a girl under three years old with combined immunodeficiency, due to receive a stem cell transplant. Each CDR3 is given with its conserved first and last residue. A D gene is named only where the DNA matches it firmly. Size is stated for part of the rows, as once, few or many counts, or as a class when the clone is expanded.

>NA|TRBV19|TRBJ2-1|TRBD2
CAAGSGGGQLEQFF
TGTGCCGCAGGGTCGGGGGGGGGCCAACTTGAGCAGTTCTTC
>many|TRBV24-1|TRBJ2-2|TRBD1
CATSTGARQGHLVNTGELFF
TGTGCCACCAGTACTGGAGCTAGACAGGGGCACCTCGTGAACACCGGGGAGCTGTTTTTT
>NA|TRBV12-3/TRBV12-4|TRBJ1-5|NA
CASSQGIGGRKPQHF
TGTGCCAGCAGTCAAGGGATCGGGGGACGGAAGCCCCAGCATTTT
>many|TRBV4-3|TRBJ2-7|TRBD2
CASSQRRGASYEQYF
TGCGCCAGCAGCCAAAGGCGGGGGGCTTCCTACGAGCAGTACTTC
>many|TRBV21-1|TRBJ2-5|NA
CASIGPSTPETQYF
TGTGCCAGCATAGGACCCTCAACCCCAGAGACCCAGTACTTC
>NA|TRBV6-5|TRBJ1-1|TRBD1
CASSSPGTGGTAFF
TGTGCCAGCAGTTCCCCCGGGACAGGGGGCACTGCTTTCTTT
>many|TRBV20-1|TRBJ2-1|NA
CSAKGNAYNEQFF
TGCAGTGCTAAGGGCAACGCCTACAATGAGCAGTTCTTC
>many|TRBV10-3|TRBJ2-5|NA
CAISERSKETQYF
TGTGCCATCAGTGAAAGGTCCAAAGAGACCCAGTACTTC
>many|TRBV5-6|TRBJ2-7|NA
CASSLGRDSIYEQYF
TGTGCCAGCAGCTTGGGGCGGGACAGCATCTACGAGCAGTACTTC
>many|TRBV20-1|TRBJ2-3|TRBD1
CSARAGTGTDTQYF
TGCAGTGCTAGGGCAGGGACAGGCACAGATACGCAGTATTTT
>many|TRBV9|TRBJ2-5|TRBD2
CASSVGPSSGGQETQYF
TGTGCCAGCAGCGTAGGACCTTCTAGCGGGGGGCAAGAGACCCAGTACTTC
>many|TRBV6-2/TRBV6-3|TRBJ2-1|NA
CASSYDSNEQFF
TGTGCCAGCAGTTACGACAGCAATGAGCAGTTCTTC
>many|TRBV15|TRBJ2-3|TRBD1
CATSLGTASTDTQYF
TGTGCCACCAGCCTAGGGACAGCTAGCACAGATACGCAGTATTTT
>many|TRBV12-3/TRBV12-4|TRBJ2-4|TRBD2
CASSFIAGGLHPPLAKNIQYF
TGTGCCAGCAGTTTTATAGCGGGGGGCCTCCACCCCCCTTTAGCCAAAAACATTCAGTACTTC
>NA|TRBV29-1|TRBJ1-2|NA
CSVWKASGYTF
TGCAGCGTGTGGAAAGCCAGTGGCTACACCTTC
>many|TRBV7-2|TRBJ2-3|TRBD2
CASSPPGLAVWGTQYF
TGTGCCAGCAGCCCACCGGGACTAGCGGTTTGGGGTACGCAGTATTTT
>few|TRBV7-8|TRBJ2-7|TRBD1
CASSSTGGISYEQYF
TGTGCCAGCAGCTCTACAGGGGGAATCTCCTACGAGCAGTACTTC
>many|TRBV4-3|TRBJ2-2|TRBD2
CASSQGSGGANTGELFF
TGCGCCAGCAGCCAAGGTAGCGGGGGGGCGAACACCGGGGAGCTGTTTTTT
>many|TRBV7-9|TRBJ2-1|TRBD2
CASSLTSGWDEQFF
TGTGCCAGCAGCCTGACTAGCGGGTGGGATGAGCAGTTCTTC
>many|TRBV24-1|TRBJ2-2|NA
CATSETLLAGELFF
TGTGCCACCAGTGAGACCCTATTAGCCGGGGAGCTGTTTTTT
>many|TRBV12-3/TRBV12-4|TRBJ2-1|TRBD2
CASSRGLAGPNEQFF
TGTGCCAGCAGCCGCGGACTAGCGGGACCGAATGAGCAGTTCTTC
>many|TRBV2|TRBJ2-3|TRBD1
CASSTGTGGATDTQYF
TGTGCCAGCAGCACCGGGACAGGGGGGGCCACAGATACGCAGTATTTT
>NA|TRBV13|TRBJ1-2|NA
CASSPTGTPHGYTF
TGTGCCAGCAGCCCCACAGGGACCCCTCATGGCTACACCTTC
>many|TRBV27|TRBJ2-5|NA
CASSLSGGSETQYF
TGTGCCAGCAGTTTATCTGGGGGCTCGGAGACCCAGTACTTC
>few|TRBV7-6|TRBJ2-5|NA
CASSLRVAVQETQYF
TGTGCCAGCAGCTTACGTGTGGCCGTCCAAGAGACCCAGTACTTC
>many|TRBV4-1|TRBJ2-4|NA
CASSPPSAKNIQYF
TGCGCCAGCAGCCCCCCCTCAGCCAAAAACATTCAGTACTTC
>NA|TRBV24-1|TRBJ2-1|TRBD2
CATSDQTSGRRNEQFF
TGTGCCACCAGTGATCAGACTAGCGGGAGGAGGAATGAGCAGTTCTTC
>many|TRBV10-3|TRBJ2-1|TRBD2
CAIRPGLAGGRNEQFF
TGTGCCATCCGACCGGGCTTGGCGGGGGGCCGCAATGAGCAGTTCTTC
>many|TRBV2|TRBJ2-2|NA
CASSLEAGTGELFF
TGTGCCAGCAGTTTAGAAGCGGGTACCGGGGAGCTGTTTTTT
>few|TRBV18|TRBJ2-3|TRBD2
CASSRVSGDTQYF
TGTGCCAGCTCACGCGTTAGCGGGGATACGCAGTATTTT
>NA|TRBV20-1|TRBJ1-3|NA
CSASNTGSGNTIYF
TGCAGTGCTAGTAACACAGGGTCCGGAAACACCATATATTTT
>many|TRBV20-1|TRBJ2-5|NA
CSARPGLQETQYF
TGCAGTGCTAGACCGGGGCTTCAAGAGACCCAGTACTTC
>many|TRBV25-1|TRBJ2-1|NA
CASSESGRLVSYNEQFF
TGTGCCAGCAGTGAAAGTGGCAGATTAGTCTCCTACAATGAGCAGTTCTTC
>NA|TRBV28|TRBJ2-7|NA
CASRGGVSSYEQYF
TGTGCCAGCAGGGGGGGAGTGTCCTCCTACGAGCAGTACTTC
>many|TRBV12-3/TRBV12-4|TRBJ2-3|TRBD2
CASSSYGERGARDTQYF
TGTGCCAGCAGTTCCTATGGAGAGCGGGGGGCCCGAGATACGCAGTATTTT
>many|TRBV7-2|TRBJ2-3|NA
CASSLAISTDTQYF
TGTGCCAGCAGCTTAGCGATCAGCACAGATACGCAGTATTTT
>many|TRBV25-1|TRBJ2-7|TRBD1
CASIGQGSLGYEQYF
TGTGCCAGCATAGGACAGGGGTCGCTGGGGTACGAGCAGTACTTC
>NA|TRBV10-3|TRBJ2-1|NA
CAISESTQVKFF
TGTGCCATCAGTGAGTCGACACAAGTGAAATTCTTC
>many|TRBV6-5|TRBJ2-1|NA
CASRTAERRNEQFF
TGTGCCAGCAGGACCGCGGAGAGAAGGAATGAGCAGTTCTTC
>few|TRBV5-5|TRBJ2-7|NA
CASSPAESYEQYF
TGTGCCAGCAGCCCCGCGGAGTCCTACGAGCAGTACTTC
>many|TRBV14|TRBJ2-1|NA
CASSQVFAQTLSSYNEQFF
TGTGCCAGCAGCCAAGTTTTCGCCCAAACCCTATCCTCCTACAATGAGCAGTTCTTC
>many|TRBV20-1|TRBJ2-1|TRBD2
CSAGWLAGPFYNEQFF
TGCAGTGCTGGGTGGCTAGCGGGACCCTTTTACAATGAGCAGTTCTTC
>many|TRBV29-1|TRBJ1-3|NA
CSVESGVSGNTIYF
TGCAGCGTGGAGTCAGGGGTTTCTGGAAACACCATATATTTT
>many|TRBV7-8|TRBJ2-3|NA
CASSPDADTQYF
TGTGCCAGCAGCCCCGACGCGGATACGCAGTATTTT
>many|TRBV15|TRBJ2-2|NA
CATLRSTGELFF
TGTGCCACCCTGAGGAGCACCGGGGAGCTGTTTTTT
>many|TRBV7-9|TRBJ2-7|TRBD2
CASSSYPRTSEYEQYF
TGTGCCAGCAGCTCCTACCCCCGGACTAGCGAATACGAGCAGTACTTC
>many|TRBV6-5|TRBJ1-2|TRBD1
CASSTGGDRYTF
TGTGCCAGCAGTACAGGGGGCGATCGCTACACCTTC
>many|TRBV20-1|TRBJ2-4|NA
CSAPSPDMAKNIQYF
TGCAGTGCCCCCTCCCCGGATATGGCCAAAAACATTCAGTACTTC
>NA|TRBV4-3|TRBJ2-7|NA
CASSQDVWDYEQYF
TGCGCCAGCAGCCAAGATGTCTGGGACTACGAGCAGTACTTC
>many|TRBV28|TRBJ2-7|TRBD1
CASTLSRTGGEQYF
TGTGCCAGCACCCTATCCAGGACAGGGGGCGAGCAGTACTTC
>few|TRBV28|TRBJ2-3|NA
CASSSDSSGTDTQYF
TGTGCCAGCAGTTCAGACAGTTCCGGCACAGATACGCAGTATTTT
>many|TRBV9|TRBJ2-1|NA
CASSVGGLDGGEQFF
TGTGCCAGCAGCGTAGGTGGTCTCGACGGAGGTGAGCAGTTCTTC
>NA|TRBV5-5|TRBJ1-4|NA
CASSSTDRHKLFF
TGTGCCAGCAGCTCTACTGACAGGCACAAACTGTTTTTT
>many|TRBV6-2/TRBV6-3|TRBJ2-4|NA
CASSASVAKNIQYF
TGTGCCAGCAGTGCTAGCGTAGCCAAAAACATTCAGTACTTC